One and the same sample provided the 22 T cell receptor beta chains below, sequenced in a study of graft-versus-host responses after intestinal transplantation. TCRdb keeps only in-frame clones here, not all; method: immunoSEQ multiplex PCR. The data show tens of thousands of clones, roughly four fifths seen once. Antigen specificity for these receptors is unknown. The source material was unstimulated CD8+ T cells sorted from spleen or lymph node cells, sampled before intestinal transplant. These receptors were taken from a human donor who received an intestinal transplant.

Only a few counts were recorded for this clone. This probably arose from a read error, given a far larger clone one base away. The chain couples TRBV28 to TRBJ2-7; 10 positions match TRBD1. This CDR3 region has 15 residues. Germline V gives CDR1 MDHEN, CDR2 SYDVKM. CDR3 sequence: CAGSIGDRGPYEQYF. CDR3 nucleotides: TGTGCCGGCAGCATAGGGGACAGGGGCCCCTACGAGCAGTACTTC.

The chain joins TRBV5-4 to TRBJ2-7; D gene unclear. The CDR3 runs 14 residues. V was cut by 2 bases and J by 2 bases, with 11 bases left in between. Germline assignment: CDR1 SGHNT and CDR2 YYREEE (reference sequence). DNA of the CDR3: TGTGCCAGCAGCTTCGGCGATGCCCCCTACGAGCAGTACTTC. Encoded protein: CASSFGDAPYEQYF. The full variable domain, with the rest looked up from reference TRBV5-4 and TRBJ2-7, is ETGVTQSPTHLIKTRGQQVTLRCSSQSGHNTVSWYQQALGQGPQFIFQYYREEENGRGNFPPRFSGLQFPNYSSELNVNALELDDSALYLCASSFGDAPYEQYFGPGTRLTVT.

CDR3 sequence reads: CATSRGRDNEQFF. CDR3 nucleotides: TGTGCCACCAGCAGAGGCAGGGACAATGAGCAGTTCTTC. The chain carries TRBV15 and TRBJ2-1, with D tentatively TRBD1 (5 bases). Germline CDR1 and CDR2: LNHNV and YYDKDF (reference sequence). The CDR3 consists of 13 residues. Trimming removed 1 base from V and 5 bases from J, with 6 bases in between.

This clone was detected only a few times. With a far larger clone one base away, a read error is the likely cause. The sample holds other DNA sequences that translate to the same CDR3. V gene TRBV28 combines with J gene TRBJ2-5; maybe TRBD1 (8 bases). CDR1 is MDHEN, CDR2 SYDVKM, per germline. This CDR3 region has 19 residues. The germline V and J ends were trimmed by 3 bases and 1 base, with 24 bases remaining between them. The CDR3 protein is CASSFVIQGGVQVQETQYF. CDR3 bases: TGTGCCAGCAGTTTTGTGATACAGGGGGGGGTCCAGGTCCAAGAGACCCAGTACTTC.

DNA for the CDR3: TGCGCCAGCAGTGAGGGACTAGGGTCACAAGAGACCCAGTACTTC. Translation: CASSEGLGSQETQYF. V usage is TRBV10-1 and J usage is TRBJ2-5; 7 bases map to TRBD2. The junction had 5 bases not matched to a gene; V was cut back by 2 bases and J by 2 bases. The CDR3 spans 15 residues. Germline V gene sequence: CDR1 WNHNN, CDR2 SYGVQD (reference sequence).

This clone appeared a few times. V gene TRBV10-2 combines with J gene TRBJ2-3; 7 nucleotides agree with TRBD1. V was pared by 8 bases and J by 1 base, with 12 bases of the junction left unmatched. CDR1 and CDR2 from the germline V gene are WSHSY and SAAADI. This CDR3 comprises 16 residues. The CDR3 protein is CASARGRGGGTDTQYF. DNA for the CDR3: TGCGCCAGCGCGAGGGGGCGAGGGGGCGGCACAGATACGCAGTATTTT.

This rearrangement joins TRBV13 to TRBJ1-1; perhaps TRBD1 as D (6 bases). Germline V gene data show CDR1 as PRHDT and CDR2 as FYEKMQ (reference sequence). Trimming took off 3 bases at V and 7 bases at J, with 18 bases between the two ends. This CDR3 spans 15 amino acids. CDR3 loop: CASSLGLAGESEAFF. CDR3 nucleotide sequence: TGTGCCAGCAGCTTGGGTCTGGCAGGGGAAAGTGAAGCTTTCTTT.

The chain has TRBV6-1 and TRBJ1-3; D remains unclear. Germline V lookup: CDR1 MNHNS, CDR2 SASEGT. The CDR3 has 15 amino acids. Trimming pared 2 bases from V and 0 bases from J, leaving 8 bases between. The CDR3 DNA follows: TGTGCCAGCAGTGAATTACACTTCTCTGGAAACACCATATATTTT. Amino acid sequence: CASSELHFSGNTIYF.

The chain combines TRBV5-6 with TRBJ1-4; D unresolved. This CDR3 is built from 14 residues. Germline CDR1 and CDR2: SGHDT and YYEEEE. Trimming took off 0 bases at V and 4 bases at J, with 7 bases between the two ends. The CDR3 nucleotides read TGTGCCAGCAGCTTGGAAATGATTAATGAAAAACTGTTTTTT. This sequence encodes CASSLEMINEKLFF.

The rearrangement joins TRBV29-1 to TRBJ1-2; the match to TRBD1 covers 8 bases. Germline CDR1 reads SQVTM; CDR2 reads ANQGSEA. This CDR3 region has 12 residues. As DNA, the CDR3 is TGCAGTGCTCTGACAGGGGTAGTCGGCTACACCTTC. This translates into CSALTGVVGYTF.

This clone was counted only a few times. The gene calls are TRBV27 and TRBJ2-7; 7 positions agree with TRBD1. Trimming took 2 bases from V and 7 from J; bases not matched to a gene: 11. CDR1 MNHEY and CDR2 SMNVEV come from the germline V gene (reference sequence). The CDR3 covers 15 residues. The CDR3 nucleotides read TGTGCCAGCAGTTTAGTACAGGGGCGGACGAGGGAGCAGTACTTC. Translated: CASSLVQGRTREQYF.

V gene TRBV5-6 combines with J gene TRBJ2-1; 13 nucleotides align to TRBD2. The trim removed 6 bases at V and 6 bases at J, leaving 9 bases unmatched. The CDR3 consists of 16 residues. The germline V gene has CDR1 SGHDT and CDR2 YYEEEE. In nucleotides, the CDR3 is TGTGCCAGCACTGGGACTAGCGGGGTTTTTCCCAATGAGCAGTTCTTC. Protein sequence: CASTGTSGVFPNEQFF.

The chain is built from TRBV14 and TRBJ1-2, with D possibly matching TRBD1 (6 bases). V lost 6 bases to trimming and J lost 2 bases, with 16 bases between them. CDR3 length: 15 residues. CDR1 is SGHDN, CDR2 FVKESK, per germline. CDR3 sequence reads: CASSYRQERNYGYTF. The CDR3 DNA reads TGTGCCAGCAGTTATCGACAGGAGCGCAACTATGGCTACACCTTC.

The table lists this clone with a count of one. CDR3: CASSRPGTEISSYNSPLHF. The CDR3 bases are TGTGCCAGCTCACGCCCCGGGACGGAGATAAGCTCCTATAATTCACCCCTCCACTTT. The chain carries TRBV18 and TRBJ1-6; D is possibly TRBD1 (5 bases). Trimming removed 4 bases at V and 0 bases at J, with 19 bases between. CDR1 and CDR2 from the germline V gene are KGHSH and LQKENI. There are 19 residues in the CDR3.

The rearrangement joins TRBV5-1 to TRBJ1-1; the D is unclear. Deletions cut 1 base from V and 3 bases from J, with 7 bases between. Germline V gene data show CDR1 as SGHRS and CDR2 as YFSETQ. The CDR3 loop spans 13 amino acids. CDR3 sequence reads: CASSLWGDTEAFF. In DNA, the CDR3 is TGCGCCAGCAGCTTGTGGGGTGACACTGAAGCTTTCTTT.

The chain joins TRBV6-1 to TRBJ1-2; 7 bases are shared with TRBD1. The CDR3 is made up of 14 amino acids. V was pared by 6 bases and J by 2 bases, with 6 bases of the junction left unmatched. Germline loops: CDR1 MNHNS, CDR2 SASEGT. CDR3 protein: CASRAAGGNYGYTF. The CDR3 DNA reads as TGTGCCAGCAGAGCGGCAGGGGGAAACTATGGCTACACCTTC.

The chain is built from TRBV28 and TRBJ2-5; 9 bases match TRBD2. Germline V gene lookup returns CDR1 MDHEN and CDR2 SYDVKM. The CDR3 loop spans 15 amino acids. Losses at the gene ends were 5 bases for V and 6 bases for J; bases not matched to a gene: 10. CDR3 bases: TGTGCCAGCAGTCCCAGGACTAGCGAGAGGAAGACCCAGTACTTC. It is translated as CASSPRTSERKTQYF.

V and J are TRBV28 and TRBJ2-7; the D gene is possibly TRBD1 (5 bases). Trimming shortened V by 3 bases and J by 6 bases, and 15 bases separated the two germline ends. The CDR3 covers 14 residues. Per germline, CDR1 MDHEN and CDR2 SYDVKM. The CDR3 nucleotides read TGTGCCAGCAGTTTCGGCGGCAGGGCGAGCGAGCAGTACTTC. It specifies CASSFGGRASEQYF.

Here the CDR3 reads CASSLRRADTGELFF. As DNA, the CDR3 is TGTGCCAGCAGTTTGCGGAGGGCGGACACCGGGGAGCTGTTTTTT. The rearrangement uses TRBV27 and TRBJ2-2; tentatively, D is TRBD2 (6 bases). The CDR3 extends over 15 amino acids. V dropped 3 bases and J dropped 3 bases, with 11 bases sitting between them. Per the germline V gene, CDR1 is MNHEY and CDR2 is SMNVEV (reference sequence).

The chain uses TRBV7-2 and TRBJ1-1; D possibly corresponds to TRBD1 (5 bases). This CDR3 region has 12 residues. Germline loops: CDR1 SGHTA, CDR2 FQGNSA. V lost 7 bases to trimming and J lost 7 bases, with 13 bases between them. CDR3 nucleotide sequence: TGTGCCAGCAACCCGGGGGGACTTGAAGCTTTCTTT. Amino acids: CASNPGGLEAFF. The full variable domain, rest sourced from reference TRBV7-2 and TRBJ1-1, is GAGVSQSPSNKVTEKGKDVELRCDPISGHTALYWYRQSLGQGLEFLIYFQGNSAPDKSGLPSDRFSAERTGGSVSTLTIQRTQQEDSAVYLCASNPGGLEAFFGQGTRLTVV.

The CDR3 bases are TGTGCTAGTGGTTTTTTGGGGACAGGGGTTTCACCCCTCCACTTT. It specifies CASGFLGTGVSPLHF. The chain links TRBV12-5 to TRBJ1-6, with 10 nucleotides matching TRBD1. The CDR3 contains 15 residues. V lost 3 bases and J lost 9; bases outside the gene matches: 5. Germline-derived CDR1 and CDR2 are LGHNT and FRNRAP.

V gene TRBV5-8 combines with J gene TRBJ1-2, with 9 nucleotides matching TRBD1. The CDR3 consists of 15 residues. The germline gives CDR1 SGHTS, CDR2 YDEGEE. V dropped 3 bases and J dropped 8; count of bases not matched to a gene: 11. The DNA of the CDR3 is TGTGCCAGCAGCTCACCGGGACAGGGTTGGTACGGCTACACCTTC. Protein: CASSSPGQGWYGYTF.